The 19 T cell receptor beta chains below were found in one sample sequenced in a study of tumor-infiltrating lymphocytes in primary liver carcinoma. A primer in the constant region served to generate TCR beta cDNA from approximately 450 ng of total RNA. Libraries of TCR beta came from three nested multiplex PCR rounds with slightly modified ARM-PCR. Running roughly 10 cycles apiece, the first two PCR rounds relied on TRBV1-TRBV30 forward primers together with a C-beta reverse primer. TCRdb processed the multiplex PCR reads anew with MiXCR; each CDR3 protein has one entry. The repertoire holds more than 100,000 distinct CDR3 sequences, with 55% to 65% as singletons. Both RNA and DNA were isolated together from around 20-30 mg of bulk tissue that had not been sorted. The sample taken for sequencing was liver tumor tissue from sampling region 1. The subset is: tumor region T1, superior pole. These receptors originate from a woman aged 60-70 years with primary liver carcinoma and hepatitis B virus infection.

This clonotype was seen a handful of times. This chain connects TRBV28 to TRBJ2-5; 7 bases map to TRBD2. Trimming removed 3 bases from V and 2 bases from J; junction bases left unmatched: 9. This CDR3 is 16 amino acids long. Germline CDR1 MDHEN, CDR2 SYDVKM. The CDR3 loop reads CASSFVASGHQETQYF. In DNA, the CDR3 is TGTGCCAGCAGTTTCGTGGCTAGCGGACATCAAGAGACCCAGTACTTC.

As to this clonotype: Possible read error: a much larger clone is one base away. This chain connects TRBV28 to TRBJ2-7, with 10 positions matching TRBD2. CDR3 length: 15 residues. Trimming took 8 bases from V and 5 from J; bases not matched to a gene: 12. Germline values: CDR1 MDHEN, CDR2 SYDVKM. DNA of the CDR3: TGTGCCAGCTCTTGGACTAGCGGATCCATCCACGAGCAGTACTTC. This gives the protein CASSWTSGSIHEQYF.

As to this clonotype: Given a much more abundant clone one base away, this may be a read error. The chain has TRBV6-1 and TRBJ2-1, with D unresolved. Germline assignment: CDR1 MNHNS and CDR2 SASEGT. The CDR3 totals 12 residues. The CDR3, as DNA: TGTGCCAGCAGAGACCTCTACAATGGGCAGTTCTTC. Translating it yields CASRDLYNGQFF.

Comments on this clonotype: The junction does not match germline at one end; this may be a read error. The chain joins TRBV11-3 to TRBJ2-4; 7 positions match TRBD1. Germline CDR1 and CDR2: SGHNT and YENEEA. This CDR3 region has 16 residues. CDR3 loop: CVSSTGTVLAKNIQYF. The CDR3, as DNA: TGTGTCAGCAGCACGGGGACAGTATTAGCCAAAAACATTCAGTACTTC. Combining the CDR3 with reference TRBV11-3 and TRBJ2-4 gives the whole variable domain EAGVVQSPRYKIIEKKQPVAFWCNPISGHNTLYWYLQNLGQGPELLIRYENEEAVDDSQLPKDRFSAERLKGVDSTLKIQPAELGDSAVYLCVSSTGTVLAKNIQYFGAGTRLSVL.

This clonotype was observed many times. V is TRBV6-1 and J is TRBJ2-3; possible D gene TRBD1, 6 bases. CDR3 length: 14 residues. Per the germline V gene, CDR1 is MNHNS and CDR2 is SASEGT. Trimming removed 6 bases at V and 0 bases at J, with 10 bases between. The CDR3 DNA reads TGTGCCAGCAGAGCCAGGGGAAGCACAGATACGCAGTATTTT. Translating it yields CASRARGSTDTQYF.

At least ten counts were recorded for this clonotype. This chain connects TRBV4-2 to TRBJ1-1, with D uncertain. Per germline, CDR1 LGHNA and CDR2 YNFKEQ. CDR3 size: 13 residues. The V and J ends lost 2 bases and 1 base respectively, with 5 bases between them. The CDR3 loop is CASSQFENTEAFF. DNA of the CDR3: TGTGCCAGCAGCCAATTTGAGAACACTGAAGCTTTCTTT.

This clonotype was seen ten or more times. The J gene is TRBJ2-3, the V gene TRBV6-2 or TRBV6-3; D is uncertain. Deletions cut 4 bases from V and 5 bases from J, with 4 bases between. The germline CDR1 and CDR2 sequences are MNHEY and SVGEGT. CDR3 length: 11 residues. The CDR3 spells CASSFKDTQYF. The CDR3 coding sequence is TGTGCCAGCAGTTTTAAAGATACGCAGTATTTT.

A word on this clonotype: Since no conserved phenylalanine or tryptophan closes the CDR3, a read error is the likely cause. The DNA is left out, because the CDR3 cannot be placed on it with certainty; the CDR3 is given as TCRdb lists it. The CDR3 loop is CASSFTPLRNSYNEQFL. The chain combines TRBV11-2 with TRBJ2-1. The CDR3 spans 17 amino acids, including both terminal residues. The germline gives CDR1 SGHAT, CDR2 FQNNGV.

Remarks on this clonotype: One end of the junction is discordant with germline, which a read error may explain. The chain combines TRBV11-2 with TRBJ2-5; the D is unclear. Germline V CDR1 and CDR2: SGHAT, FQNNGV. This CDR3 region has 14 residues. The CDR3 spells CASTLDHMGKTQYF. The DNA for the CDR3 is TGTGCCAGCACCTTAGATCATATGGGAAAGACCCAGTACTTC.

This clonotype has only one observation. Germline and junction disagree at one end, which may indicate a read error. The chain links TRBV14 to TRBJ1-2, with a possible D match to TRBD1 (5 bases). The CDR3 is made up of 15 amino acids. Germline V gives CDR1 SGHDN, CDR2 FVKESK. CDR3: CASSLPGTLTHGHTF. In DNA, the CDR3 is TGTGCCAGCAGTCTTCCCGGGACGCTGACCCATGGCCACACCTTC. Filled out from reference TRBV14 and TRBJ1-2, the complete variable domain reads EAGVTQFPSHSVIEKGQTVTLRCDPISGHDNLYWYRRVMGKEIKFLLHFVKESKQDESGMPNNRFLAERTGGTYSTLKVQPAELEDSGVYFCASSLPGTLTHGHTFGSGTRLTVV.

Remarks on this clonotype: Relative to the germline gene, one junction end is altered; a read error may explain this. This rearrangement joins TRBV29-1 to TRBJ1-2, with D unclear. CDR1 and CDR2 (germline): SQVTM, ANQGSEA. This CDR3 is built from 14 residues. The CDR3 here is CSVGAYDGSYGYTF. CDR3 nucleotide sequence: TGCAGCGTTGGAGCCTATGACGGTTCCTATGGATACACCTTC.

Worth noting for this clonotype: Its ends do not fully match the called genes, so a read error is possible. This rearrangement joins TRBV11-3 to TRBJ2-1; tentatively, D is TRBD1 or TRBD2 (6 bases each). This CDR3 region has 13 residues. Germline CDR1 reads SGHNT; CDR2 reads YENEEA. In DNA, the CDR3 is TGTACCAGCAATGCCGGGGGCTACAATGAGCGGTTCTTC. Translated, it gives CTSNAGGYNERFF.

Of note for this clonotype: A read error is likely, as this CDR3 ends without the conserved phenylalanine or tryptophan. This chain connects TRBV11-2 to TRBJ2-1; 10 bases fit TRBD2. CDR1 and CDR2 (germline): SGHAT, FQNNGV. There are 13 residues in the CDR3. CDR3 coding DNA: TGTGCTAGCAGCTGGACTAGCGGTGGTAAGCAGTTCTCC. Its protein is CASSWTSGGKQFS.

The genes are TRBV30 and TRBJ1-5; no definite D call. The germline V and J ends were trimmed by 0 bases and 2 bases, with 2 bases remaining between them. This CDR3 is 12 amino acids long. CDR1 GTSNPN and CDR2 SVGIG come from the germline V gene (reference sequence). CDR3 loop: CAWSVGNQPQHF. The CDR3 DNA reads TGTGCCTGGAGTGTTGGCAATCAGCCCCAGCATTTT.

The gene calls are TRBV11-2 and TRBJ2-3; D not certain. Germline CDR1 reads SGHAT; CDR2 reads FQNNGV. The ends were cut back, 4 bases at V and 7 bases at J, with 9 bases in the middle. CDR3 size: 12 residues. CDR3 sequence (DNA): TGTGCCAGCAGCTCTGTTGAGTATACGCAGTATTTT. Translation gives CASSSVEYTQYF.

J is TRBJ2-4 and V is TRBV6-5, with TRBD1 as a possible D gene (5 bases). This CDR3 is built from 13 residues. Trimming took off 2 bases at V and 12 bases at J, with 14 bases between the two ends. Per the germline V gene, CDR1 is MNHEY and CDR2 is SVGAGI. The DNA of the CDR3 is TGTGCCAGCAGTTACAACACACAGGATTCTCAGTACTTC. The encoded protein is CASSYNTQDSQYF.

The chain carries TRBV11-2 and TRBJ2-3; 8 nucleotides align to TRBD1. Per the germline V gene, CDR1 is SGHAT and CDR2 is FQNNGV. There are 17 residues in the CDR3. The CDR3 DNA sequence: TGTGTCGGCAGCTTAGAGATTCAGACAGGGGTCACAGATACGCAGTATTTT. Translated, it gives CVGSLEIQTGVTDTQYF.

A note on this clonotype: A read error may account for a junction end that differs from germline. The V gene is TRBV11-3, the J gene TRBJ2-2, with D possibly being TRBD2 (5 bases). CDR3 size: 14 residues. Germline CDR1 is SGHNT and CDR2 is YENEEA. This chain's CDR3 is CASRGTRVTGELSF. The CDR3 bases are TGTGCCAGCAGGGGAACTAGGGTGACCGGGGAGCTTTCTTTT.

On this clonotype: The CDR3 does not close with the conserved phenylalanine or tryptophan, likely indicating a read error. The chain employs TRBV19 and TRBJ2-2; TRBD2 aligns across 11 bases. Germline assignment: CDR1 LNHDA and CDR2 SQIVND (reference sequence). V lost 9 bases and J lost 2; bases outside the gene matches: 5. The CDR3 is 15 amino acids. The CDR3 protein is CASGTSGTNTGELFS. The CDR3 nucleotides are TGTGCCAGCGGGACTAGCGGCACTAACACCGGGGAGCTGTTTTCT.